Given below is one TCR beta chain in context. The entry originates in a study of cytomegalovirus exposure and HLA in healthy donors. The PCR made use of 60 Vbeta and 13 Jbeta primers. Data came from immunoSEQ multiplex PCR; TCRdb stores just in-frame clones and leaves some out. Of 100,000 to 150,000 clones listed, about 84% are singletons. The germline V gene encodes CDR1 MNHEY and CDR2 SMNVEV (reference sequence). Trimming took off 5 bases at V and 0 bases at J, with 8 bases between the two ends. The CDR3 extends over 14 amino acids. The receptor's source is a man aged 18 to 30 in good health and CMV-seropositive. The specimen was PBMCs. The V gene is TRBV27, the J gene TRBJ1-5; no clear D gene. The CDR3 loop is CASSPGGSNQPQHF. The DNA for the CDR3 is TGTGCCAGCAGTCCGGGAGGTAGCAATCAGCCCCAGCATTTT.